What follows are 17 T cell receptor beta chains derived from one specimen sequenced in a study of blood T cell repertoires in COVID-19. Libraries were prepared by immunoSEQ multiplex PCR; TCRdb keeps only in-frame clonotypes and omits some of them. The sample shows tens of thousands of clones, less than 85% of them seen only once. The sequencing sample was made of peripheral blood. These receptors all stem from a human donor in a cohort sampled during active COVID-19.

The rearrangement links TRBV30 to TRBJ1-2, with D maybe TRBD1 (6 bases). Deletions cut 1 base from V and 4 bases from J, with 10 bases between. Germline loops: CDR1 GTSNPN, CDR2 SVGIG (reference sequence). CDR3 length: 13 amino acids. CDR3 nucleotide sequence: TGTGCCTGGAGTGGGCCAGGGGCCTATGGCTACACCTTC. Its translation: CAWSGPGAYGYTF.

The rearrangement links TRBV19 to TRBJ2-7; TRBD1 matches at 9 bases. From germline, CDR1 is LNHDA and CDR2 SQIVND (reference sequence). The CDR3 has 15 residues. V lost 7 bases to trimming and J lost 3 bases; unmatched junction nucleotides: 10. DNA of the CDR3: TGTGCCAGTACTCCCGGACAGGGGAGTAGCTACGAGCAGTACTTC. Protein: CASTPGQGSSYEQYF.

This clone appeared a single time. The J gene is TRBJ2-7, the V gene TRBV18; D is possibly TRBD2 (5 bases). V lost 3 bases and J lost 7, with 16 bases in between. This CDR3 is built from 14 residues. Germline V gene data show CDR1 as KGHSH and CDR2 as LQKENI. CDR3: CASSPPWRAREQYF. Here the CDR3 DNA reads TGTGCCAGCTCACCCCCCTGGCGGGCGAGGGAGCAGTACTTC.

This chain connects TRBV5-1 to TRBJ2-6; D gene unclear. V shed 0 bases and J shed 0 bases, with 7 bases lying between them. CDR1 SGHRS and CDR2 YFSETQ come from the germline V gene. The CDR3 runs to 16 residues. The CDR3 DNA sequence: TGCGCCAGCAGCTTGGGCGGTGGCTCTGGGGCCAACGTCCTGACTTTC. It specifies CASSLGGGSGANVLTF.

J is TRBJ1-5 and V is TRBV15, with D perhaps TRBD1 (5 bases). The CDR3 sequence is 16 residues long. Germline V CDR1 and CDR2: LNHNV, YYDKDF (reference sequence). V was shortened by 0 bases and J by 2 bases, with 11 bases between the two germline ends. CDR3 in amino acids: CATSRDRTGGNQPQHF. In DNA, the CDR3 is TGTGCCACCAGCAGAGATCGGACGGGGGGCAATCAGCCCCAGCATTTT.

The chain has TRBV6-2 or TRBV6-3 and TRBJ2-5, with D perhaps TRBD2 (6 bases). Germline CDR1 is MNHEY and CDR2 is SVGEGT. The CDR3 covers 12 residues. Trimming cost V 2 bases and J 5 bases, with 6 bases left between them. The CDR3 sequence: CASSYGRETQYF. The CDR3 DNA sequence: TGTGCCAGCAGTTACGGGAGGGAGACCCAGTACTTC.

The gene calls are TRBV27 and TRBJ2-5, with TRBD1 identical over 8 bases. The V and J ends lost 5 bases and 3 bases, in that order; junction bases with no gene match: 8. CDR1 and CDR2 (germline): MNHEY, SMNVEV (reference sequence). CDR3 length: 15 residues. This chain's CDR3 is CASSPLDRGKETQYF. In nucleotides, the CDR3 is TGTGCCAGCAGTCCCCTCGACAGGGGTAAAGAGACCCAGTACTTC.

The CDR3 here is CASSLRVNYGYTF. DNA for the CDR3: TGTGCCAGCAGTCTCAGGGTGAACTATGGCTACACCTTC. The chain couples TRBV2 to TRBJ1-2, with D possibly being TRBD1 (5 bases). V shed 5 bases and J shed 2 bases, with 9 bases lying between them. CDR1 and CDR2 (germline): SNHLY, FYNNEI. The CDR3 covers 13 residues. Full variable domain (remainder filled in from reference TRBV2 and TRBJ1-2): EPEVTQTPSHQVTQMGQEVILRCVPISNHLYFYWYRQILGQKVEFLVSFYNNEISEKSEIFDDQFSVERPDGSNFTLKIRSTKLEDSAMYFCASSLRVNYGYTFGSGTRLTVV.

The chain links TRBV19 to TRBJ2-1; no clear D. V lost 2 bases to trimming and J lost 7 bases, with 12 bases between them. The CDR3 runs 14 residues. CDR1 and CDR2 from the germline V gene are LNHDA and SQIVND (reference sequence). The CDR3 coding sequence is TGTGCCAGTAGTATAATACGGTTTTCTAATGAGCAGTTCTTC. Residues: CASSIIRFSNEQFF.

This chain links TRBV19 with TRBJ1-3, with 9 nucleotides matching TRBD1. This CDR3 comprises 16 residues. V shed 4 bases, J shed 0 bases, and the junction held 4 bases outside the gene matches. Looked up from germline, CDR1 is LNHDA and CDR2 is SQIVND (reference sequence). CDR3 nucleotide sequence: TGTGCCAGTAGTACTCCGGGACAGGGCTCTGGAAACACCATATATTTT. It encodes CASSTPGQGSGNTIYF.

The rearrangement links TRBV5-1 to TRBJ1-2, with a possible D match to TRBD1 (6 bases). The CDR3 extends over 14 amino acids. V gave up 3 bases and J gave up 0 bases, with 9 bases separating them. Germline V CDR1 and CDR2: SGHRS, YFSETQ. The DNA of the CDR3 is TGCGCCAGCAGCTGGGGACAAGCTAACTATGGCTACACCTTC. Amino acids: CASSWGQANYGYTF. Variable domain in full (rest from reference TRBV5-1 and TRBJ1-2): KAGVTQTPRYLIKTRGQQVTLSCSPISGHRSVSWYQQTPGQGLQFLFEYFSETQRNKGNFPGRFSGRQFSNSRSEMNVSTLELGDSALYLCASSWGQANYGYTFGSGTRLTVV.

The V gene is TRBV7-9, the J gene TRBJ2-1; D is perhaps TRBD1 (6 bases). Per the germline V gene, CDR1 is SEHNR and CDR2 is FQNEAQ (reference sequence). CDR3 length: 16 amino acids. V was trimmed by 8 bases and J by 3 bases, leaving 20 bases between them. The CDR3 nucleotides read TGTGCCAGCGACGAATTACAGGGTCTGGGCTACAATGAGCAGTTCTTC. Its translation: CASDELQGLGYNEQFF.

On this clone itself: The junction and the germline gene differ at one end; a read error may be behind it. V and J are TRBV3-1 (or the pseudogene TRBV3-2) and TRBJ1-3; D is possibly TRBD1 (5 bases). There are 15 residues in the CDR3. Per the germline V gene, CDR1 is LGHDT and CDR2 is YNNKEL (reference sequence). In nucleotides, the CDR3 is TGTGCCAGCAGCCAAGATGTGGGTCAGGGAAGCACCATATATTTT. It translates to CASSQDVGQGSTIYF.

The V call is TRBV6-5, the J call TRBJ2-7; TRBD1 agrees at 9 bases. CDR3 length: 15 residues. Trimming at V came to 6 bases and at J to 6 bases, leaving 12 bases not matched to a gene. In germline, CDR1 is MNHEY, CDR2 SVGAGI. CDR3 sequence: CASSLDRGRTVEQYF. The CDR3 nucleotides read TGTGCCAGCAGCCTCGACAGGGGGAGGACTGTCGAGCAGTACTTC.

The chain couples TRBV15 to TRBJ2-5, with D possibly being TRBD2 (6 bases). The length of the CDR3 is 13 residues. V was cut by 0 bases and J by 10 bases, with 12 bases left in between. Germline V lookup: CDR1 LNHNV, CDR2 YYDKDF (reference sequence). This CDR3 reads CATSREEAGLQYF. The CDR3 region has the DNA TGTGCCACCAGCAGAGAAGAGGCGGGGCTCCAGTACTTC.

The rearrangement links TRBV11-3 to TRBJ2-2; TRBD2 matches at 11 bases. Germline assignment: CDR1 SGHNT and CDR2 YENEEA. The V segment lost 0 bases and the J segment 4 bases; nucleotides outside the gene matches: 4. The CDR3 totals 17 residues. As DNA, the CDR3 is TGTGCCAGCAGCTTAGAGCCCGGGACTAGCGGCACCGGGGAGCTGTTTTTT. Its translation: CASSLEPGTSGTGELFF. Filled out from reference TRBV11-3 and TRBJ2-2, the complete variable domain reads EAGVVQSPRYKIIEKKQPVAFWCNPISGHNTLYWYLQNLGQGPELLIRYENEEAVDDSQLPKDRFSAERLKGVDSTLKIQPAELGDSAVYLCASSLEPGTSGTGELFFGEGSRLTVL.

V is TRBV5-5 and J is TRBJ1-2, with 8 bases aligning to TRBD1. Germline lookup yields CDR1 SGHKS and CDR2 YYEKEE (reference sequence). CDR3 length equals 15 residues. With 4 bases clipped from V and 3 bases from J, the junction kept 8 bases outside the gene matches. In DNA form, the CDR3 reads TGTGCCAGCAGCGCAGGACAGGGTAGGGACTATGGCTACACCTTC. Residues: CASSAGQGRDYGYTF.